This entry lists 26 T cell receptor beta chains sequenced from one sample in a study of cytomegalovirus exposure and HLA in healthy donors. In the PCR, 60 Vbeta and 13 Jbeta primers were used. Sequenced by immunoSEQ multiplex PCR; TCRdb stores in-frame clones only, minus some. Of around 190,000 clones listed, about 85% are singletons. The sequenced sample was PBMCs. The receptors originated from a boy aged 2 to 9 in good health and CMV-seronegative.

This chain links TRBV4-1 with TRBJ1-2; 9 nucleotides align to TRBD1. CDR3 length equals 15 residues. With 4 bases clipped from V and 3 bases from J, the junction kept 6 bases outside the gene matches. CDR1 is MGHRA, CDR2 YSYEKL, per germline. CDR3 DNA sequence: TGCGCCAGCAGCCCTCAGAGGACAGGGGACTATGGCTACACCTTC. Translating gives CASSPQRTGDYGYTF.

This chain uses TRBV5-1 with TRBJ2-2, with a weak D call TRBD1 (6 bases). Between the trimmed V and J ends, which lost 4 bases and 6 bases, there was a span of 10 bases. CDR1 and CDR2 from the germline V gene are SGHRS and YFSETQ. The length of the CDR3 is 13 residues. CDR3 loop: CASSIQGPGELFF. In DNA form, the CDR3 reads TGCGCCAGCAGCATACAGGGTCCCGGGGAGCTGTTTTTT.

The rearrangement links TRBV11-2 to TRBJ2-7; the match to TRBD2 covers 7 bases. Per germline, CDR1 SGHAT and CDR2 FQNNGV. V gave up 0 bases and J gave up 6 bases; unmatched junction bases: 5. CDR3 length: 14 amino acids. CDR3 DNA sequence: TGTGCCAGCAGCTTAGATCTGACTAGCCGCGAGCAGTACTTC. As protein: CASSLDLTSREQYF.

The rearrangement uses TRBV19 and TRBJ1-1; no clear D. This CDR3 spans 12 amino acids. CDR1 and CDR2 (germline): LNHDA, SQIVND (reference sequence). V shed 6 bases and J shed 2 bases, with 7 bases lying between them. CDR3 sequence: CASSVGNTEAFF. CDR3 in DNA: TGTGCCAGTAGCGTCGGTAACACTGAAGCTTTCTTT.

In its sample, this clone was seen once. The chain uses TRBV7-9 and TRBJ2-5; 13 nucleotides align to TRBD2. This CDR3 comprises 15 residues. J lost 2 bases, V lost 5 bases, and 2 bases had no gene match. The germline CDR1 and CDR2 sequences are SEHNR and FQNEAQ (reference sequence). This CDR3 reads CASSLGLAGQETQYF. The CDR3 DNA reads TGTGCCAGCAGCCTGGGACTAGCGGGGCAAGAGACCCAGTACTTC.

CDR3 sequence reads: CAWSPSLSGNTIYF. DNA for the CDR3: TGTGCCTGGAGTCCCAGTCTCTCTGGAAACACCATATATTTT. J is TRBJ1-3 and V is TRBV30; D gene ambiguous. V was clipped by 2 bases and J by 0 bases, with 8 bases between them. The CDR3 runs to 14 residues. Germline assignment: CDR1 GTSNPN and CDR2 SVGIG (reference sequence).

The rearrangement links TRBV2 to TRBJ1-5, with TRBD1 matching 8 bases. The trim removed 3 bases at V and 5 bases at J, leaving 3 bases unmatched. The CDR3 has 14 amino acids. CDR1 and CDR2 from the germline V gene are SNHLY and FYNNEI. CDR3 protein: CASSEDRAYQPQHF. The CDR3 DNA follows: TGTGCCAGCAGTGAGGACAGGGCCTATCAGCCCCAGCATTTT.

The CDR3: CASSLVSARDRKMNTEAFF. DNA for the CDR3: TGTGCCAGCAGCTTAGTCTCGGCCCGGGACAGAAAAATGAACACTGAAGCTTTCTTT. V is TRBV7-9 and J is TRBJ1-1; 7 nucleotides match TRBD1. Germline assignment: CDR1 SEHNR and CDR2 FQNEAQ (reference sequence). The CDR3 has 19 amino acids. Trimming cost V 1 base and J 0 bases; bases outside gene matches: 14.

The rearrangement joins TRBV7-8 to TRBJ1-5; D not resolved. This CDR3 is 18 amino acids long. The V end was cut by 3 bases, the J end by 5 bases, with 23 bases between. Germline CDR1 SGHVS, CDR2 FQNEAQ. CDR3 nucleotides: TGTGCCAGCAGCTTTTTATCGAGTTGGGGAGGGTCAGATCAGCCCCAGCATTTT. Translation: CASSFLSSWGGSDQPQHF.

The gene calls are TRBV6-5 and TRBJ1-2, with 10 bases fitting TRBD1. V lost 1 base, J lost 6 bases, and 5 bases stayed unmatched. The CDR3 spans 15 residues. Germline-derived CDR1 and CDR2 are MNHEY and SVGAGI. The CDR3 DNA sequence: TGTGCCAGCAGTTACTTCCCGGGACAGGGGAATGGCTACACCTTC. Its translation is CASSYFPGQGNGYTF.

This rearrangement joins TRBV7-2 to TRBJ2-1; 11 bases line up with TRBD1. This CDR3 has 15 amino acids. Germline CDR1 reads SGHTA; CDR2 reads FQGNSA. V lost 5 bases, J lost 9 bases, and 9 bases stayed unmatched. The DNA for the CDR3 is TGTGCCAGCAGCCAACGGGGACAGGGGGGATCTGAGCAGTTCTTC. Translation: CASSQRGQGGSEQFF.

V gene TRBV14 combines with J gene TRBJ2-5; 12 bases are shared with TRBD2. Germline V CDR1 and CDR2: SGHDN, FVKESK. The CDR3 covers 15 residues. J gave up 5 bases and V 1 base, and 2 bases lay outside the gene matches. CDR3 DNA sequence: TGTGCCAGCAGCCAAGCCCTAGCGGGAGGGGAGACCCAGTACTTC. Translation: CASSQALAGGETQYF.

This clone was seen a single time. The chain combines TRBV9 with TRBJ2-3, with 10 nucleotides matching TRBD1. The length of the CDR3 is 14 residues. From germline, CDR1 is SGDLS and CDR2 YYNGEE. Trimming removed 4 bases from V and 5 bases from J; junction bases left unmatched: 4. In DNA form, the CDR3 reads TGTGCCAGCAGCTACCGGGACAGGGGAGATACGCAGTATTTT. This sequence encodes CASSYRDRGDTQYF. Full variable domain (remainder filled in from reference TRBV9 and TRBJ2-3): DSGVTQTPKHLITATGQRVTLRCSPRSGDLSVYWYQQSLDQGLQFLIQYYNGEERAKGNILERFSAQQFPDLHSELNLSSLELGDSALYFCASSYRDRGDTQYFGPGTRLTVL.

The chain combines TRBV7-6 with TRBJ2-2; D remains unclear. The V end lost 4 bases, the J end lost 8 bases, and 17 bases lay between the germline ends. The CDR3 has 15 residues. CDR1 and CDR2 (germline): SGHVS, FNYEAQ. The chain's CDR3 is CASSSGGGAPGELFF. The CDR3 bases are TGTGCCAGCAGCTCGGGTGGTGGTGCACCGGGGGAGCTGTTTTTT.

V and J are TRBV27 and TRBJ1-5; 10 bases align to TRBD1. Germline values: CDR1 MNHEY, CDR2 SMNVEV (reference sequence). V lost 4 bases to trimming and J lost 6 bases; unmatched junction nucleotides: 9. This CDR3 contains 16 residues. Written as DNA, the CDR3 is TGTGCCAGCAGTTCGTATCCGACAGGGGGCGGTCAGCCCCAGCATTTT. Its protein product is CASSSYPTGGGQPQHF.

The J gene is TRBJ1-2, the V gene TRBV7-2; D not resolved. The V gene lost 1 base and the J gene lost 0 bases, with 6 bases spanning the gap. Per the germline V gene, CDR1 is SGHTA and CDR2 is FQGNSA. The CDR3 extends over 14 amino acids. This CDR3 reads CASSLGAANYGYTF. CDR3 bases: TGTGCCAGCAGCTTAGGGGCAGCTAACTATGGCTACACCTTC.

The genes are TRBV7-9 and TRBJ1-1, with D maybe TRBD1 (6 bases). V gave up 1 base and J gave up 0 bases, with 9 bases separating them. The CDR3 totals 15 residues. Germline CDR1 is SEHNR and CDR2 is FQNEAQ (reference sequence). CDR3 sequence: CASSLVRGMNTEAFF. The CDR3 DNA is TGTGCCAGCAGCTTAGTAAGGGGGATGAACACTGAAGCTTTCTTT.

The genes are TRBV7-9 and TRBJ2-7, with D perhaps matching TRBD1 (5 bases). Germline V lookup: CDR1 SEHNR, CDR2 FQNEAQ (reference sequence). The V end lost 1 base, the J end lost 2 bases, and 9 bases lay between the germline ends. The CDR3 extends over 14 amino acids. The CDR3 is CASSLEGVPYEQYF. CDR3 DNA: TGTGCCAGCAGCTTAGAAGGGGTACCCTACGAGCAGTACTTC. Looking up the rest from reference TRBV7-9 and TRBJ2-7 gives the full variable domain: DTGVSQNPRHKITKRGQNVTFRCDPISEHNRLYWYRQTLGQGPEFLTYFQNEAQLEKSRLLSDRFSAERPKGSFSTLEIQRTEQGDSAMYLCASSLEGVPYEQYFGPGTRLTVT.

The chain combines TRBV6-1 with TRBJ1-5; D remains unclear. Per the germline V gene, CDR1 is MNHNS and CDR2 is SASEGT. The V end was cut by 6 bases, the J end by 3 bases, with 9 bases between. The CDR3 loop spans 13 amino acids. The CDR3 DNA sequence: TGTGCCAGCAGCCACCGGTACAATCAGCCCCAGCATTTT. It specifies CASSHRYNQPQHF.

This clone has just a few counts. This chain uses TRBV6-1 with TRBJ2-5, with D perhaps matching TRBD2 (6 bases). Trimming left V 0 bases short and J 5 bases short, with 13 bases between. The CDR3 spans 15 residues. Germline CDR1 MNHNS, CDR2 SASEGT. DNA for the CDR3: TGTGCCAGCAGTGAAGCGTCAGCAGGGAGGGAGACCCAGTACTTC. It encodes CASSEASAGRETQYF.

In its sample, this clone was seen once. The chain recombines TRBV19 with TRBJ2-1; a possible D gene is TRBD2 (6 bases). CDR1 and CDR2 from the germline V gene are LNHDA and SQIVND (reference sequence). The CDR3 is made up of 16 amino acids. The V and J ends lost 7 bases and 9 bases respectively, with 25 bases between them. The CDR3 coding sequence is TGTGCCAGTACCGTCCCGCTGGGTCAAGGGGAGGTTGAGCAGTTCTTC. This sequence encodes CASTVPLGQGEVEQFF.

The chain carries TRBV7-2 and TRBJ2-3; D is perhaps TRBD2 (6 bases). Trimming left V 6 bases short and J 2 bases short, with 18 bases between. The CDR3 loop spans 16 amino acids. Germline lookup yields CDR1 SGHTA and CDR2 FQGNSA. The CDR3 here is CASSVLGLGATDTQYF. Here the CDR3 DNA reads TGTGCCAGCAGTGTCCTGGGACTCGGTGCCACAGATACGCAGTATTTT.

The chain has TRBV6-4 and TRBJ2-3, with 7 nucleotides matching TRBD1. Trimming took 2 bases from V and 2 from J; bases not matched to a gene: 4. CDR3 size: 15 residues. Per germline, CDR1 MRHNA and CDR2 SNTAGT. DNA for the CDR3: TGTGCCAGCAGTGACACAGGGGTTTTCACAGATACGCAGTATTTT. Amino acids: CASSDTGVFTDTQYF.

CDR3 protein: CAWMTGGNTIYF. The CDR3 coding sequence is TGTGCCTGGATGACAGGGGGAAACACCATATATTTT. V gene TRBV30 combines with J gene TRBJ1-3; 7 bases agree with TRBD1. V gave up 4 bases and J gave up 4 bases; unmatched junction bases: 1. The CDR3 extends over 12 amino acids. Germline V lookup: CDR1 GTSNPN, CDR2 SVGIG (reference sequence). Full variable domain (remainder filled in from reference TRBV30 and TRBJ1-3): SQTIHQWPATLVQPVGSPLSLECTVEGTSNPNLYWYRQAAGRGLQLLFYSVGIGQISSEVPQNLSASRPQDRQFILSSKKLLLSDSGFYLCAWMTGGNTIYFGEGSWLTVV.

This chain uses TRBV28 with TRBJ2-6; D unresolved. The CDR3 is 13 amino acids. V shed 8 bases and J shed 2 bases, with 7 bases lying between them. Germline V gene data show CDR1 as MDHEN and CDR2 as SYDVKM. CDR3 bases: TGTGCCAGCCGGGTGCCTGGGGCCAACGTCCTGACTTTC. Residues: CASRVPGANVLTF. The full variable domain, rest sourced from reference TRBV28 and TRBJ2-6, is DVKVTQSSRYLVKRTGEKVFLECVQDMDHENMFWYRQDPGLGLRLIYFSYDVKMKEKGDIPEGYSVSREKKERFSLILESASTNQTSMYLCASRVPGANVLTFGAGSRLTVL.

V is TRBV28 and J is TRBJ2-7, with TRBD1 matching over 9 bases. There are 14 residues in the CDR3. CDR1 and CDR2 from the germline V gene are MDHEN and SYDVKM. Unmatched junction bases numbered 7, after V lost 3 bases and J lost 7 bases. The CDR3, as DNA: TGTGCCAGCAGTTTCAGGACAGGGGTGAGGGAGCAGTACTTC. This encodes CASSFRTGVREQYF.